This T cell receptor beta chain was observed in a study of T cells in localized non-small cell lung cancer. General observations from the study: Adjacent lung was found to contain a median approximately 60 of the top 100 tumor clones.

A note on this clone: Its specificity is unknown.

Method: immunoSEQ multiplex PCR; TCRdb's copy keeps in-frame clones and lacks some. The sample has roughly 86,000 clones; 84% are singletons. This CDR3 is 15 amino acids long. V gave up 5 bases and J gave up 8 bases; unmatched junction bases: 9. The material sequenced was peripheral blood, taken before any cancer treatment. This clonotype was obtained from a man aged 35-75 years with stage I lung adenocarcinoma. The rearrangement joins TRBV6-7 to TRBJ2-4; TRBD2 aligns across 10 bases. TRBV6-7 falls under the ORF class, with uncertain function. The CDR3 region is CASSISSGSVDIQYF. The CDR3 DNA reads TGTGCCAGCAGTATTTCTAGCGGGAGTGTGGACATTCAGTACTTC.